This passage covers 9 T cell receptor beta chains from one sample sequenced in a study of early T cells in non-severe SARS-CoV-2 infection. TCRdb reprocessed the 5' RACE reads with MiXCR, giving one entry per CDR3 protein. Of about 71,000 distinct CDR3 sequences listed, roughly 13% are singletons. The sequenced sample consisted of whole blood. The receptors derive from an adult who was a healthcare worker with PCR-confirmed SARS-CoV-2 infection or an uninfected control (not recorded which).

This clonotype was detected ten times or more. V usage is TRBV7-2 and J usage is TRBJ1-3; D unresolved. Germline V gene lookup returns CDR1 SGHTA and CDR2 FQGNSA. The CDR3 is 13 residues long. Trimming cost V 4 bases and J 2 bases, with 6 bases left between them. The CDR3, as DNA: TGTGCCAGCAGCTCGAACCCTGGAAACACCATATATTTT. Translation: CASSSNPGNTIYF.

There are a few counts of this clonotype. The chain couples TRBV6-5 to TRBJ2-7; no clear D. The CDR3 extends over 15 amino acids. Trimming pared 2 bases from V and 4 bases from J, leaving 15 bases between. Germline V gene lookup returns CDR1 MNHEY and CDR2 SVGAGI. The CDR3 nucleotides are TGTGCCAGCAGTTACGATACGGGTGCCTCGTACGAGCAGTACTTC. Encoded protein: CASSYDTGASYEQYF.

This clonotype has only a few counts. The chain couples TRBV5-4 to TRBJ2-1, with 8 bases aligning to TRBD1. V shed 1 base, J shed 8 bases, and the junction held 8 bases outside the gene matches. Germline CDR1 SGHNT, CDR2 YYREEE (reference sequence). This CDR3 is 15 amino acids long. The CDR3, as DNA: TGTGCCAGCAGCTTGCCCCAGGGGGCGAGTCATGAGCAGTTCTTC. It encodes CASSLPQGASHEQFF.

This chain uses TRBV6-1 with TRBJ2-2; D is tentatively TRBD1 or TRBD2 (5 bases each). Germline V lookup: CDR1 MNHNS, CDR2 SASEGT. This CDR3 region has 14 residues. The V end was cut by 10 bases, the J end by 2 bases, with 14 bases between. This chain's CDR3 is CAINWGFNTGELFF. CDR3 nucleotide sequence: TGTGCCATCAATTGGGGGTTTAACACCGGGGAGCTGTTTTTT.

This clonotype was seen a handful of times. Here the CDR3 DNA reads TGCAGTGCTAGCGGGGATGTCGTTTCCGAGCAGTACTTC. Protein: CSASGDVVSEQYF. The J gene is TRBJ2-7, the V gene TRBV20-1; D perhaps matches TRBD2 (5 bases). The germline V and J ends were trimmed by 3 bases and 6 bases, with 15 bases remaining between them. CDR3 length: 13 amino acids. The germline CDR1 and CDR2 sequences are DFQATT and SNEGSKA (reference sequence).

This clonotype was counted only a few times. This rearrangement joins TRBV20-1 to TRBJ2-1; TRBD2 agrees at 9 bases. The germline gives CDR1 DFQATT, CDR2 SNEGSKA (reference sequence). The CDR3 has 14 amino acids. After removal of 1 base from V and 2 bases from J, the junction contained 0 bases not matched to a gene. The DNA for the CDR3 is TGCAGTGCTAGAGGACTAGCGGCCTACAATGAGCAGTTCTTC. Translation gives CSARGLAAYNEQFF.

This clonotype was seen a handful of times. V usage is TRBV29-1 and J usage is TRBJ1-1; D not resolved. Trimming shortened V by 7 bases and J by 5 bases, and 14 bases separated the two germline ends. The CDR3 contains 12 residues. Germline-derived CDR1 and CDR2 are SQVTM and ANQGSEA. For the CDR3, the DNA is TGCAGCGGGGAGGATCCTGGGACTGAAGCTTTCTTT. This encodes CSGEDPGTEAFF. The variable domain in full, completed from reference TRBV29-1 and TRBJ1-1, reads SAVISQKPSRDICQRGTSLTIQCQVDSQVTMMFWYRQQPGQSLTLIATANQGSEATYESGFVIDKFPISRPNLTFSTLTVSNMSPEDSSIYLCSGEDPGTEAFFGQGTRLTVV.

This chain joins TRBV7-9 and TRBJ1-1; D is unclear. Trimming removed 3 bases at V and 2 bases at J, with 10 bases between. The CDR3 has 14 residues. Per the germline V gene, CDR1 is SEHNR and CDR2 is FQNEAQ (reference sequence). The CDR3: CASSLGVINTEAFF. The CDR3 nucleotides read TGTGCCAGCAGCTTGGGAGTAATTAACACTGAAGCTTTCTTT.

The chain employs TRBV10-3 and TRBJ1-1; D is unclear. Germline CDR1 ENHRY, CDR2 SYGVKD. CDR3 size: 13 residues. V gave up 8 bases and J gave up 2 bases, with 12 bases separating them. In DNA, the CDR3 is TGTGCCATCCGGGCAGACCCAAACACTGAAGCTTTCTTT. Encoded protein: CAIRADPNTEAFF.